The T cell receptor beta chain described here comes from a study of early T cells in non-severe SARS-CoV-2 infection. Germline CDR1 SGHDT, CDR2 YYEEEE. The CDR3 contains 17 residues. Germline trimming cut 2 bases from V and 3 bases from J; bases unmatched to any gene: 7. Each CDR3 protein gets one entry after TCRdb re-called the 5' RACE reads with MiXCR. In the table there are more than 55,000 distinct CDR3 sequences, more than 5.5% of which are singletons. Specimen: whole blood, collected at baseline. The receptor's source is an adult who was a healthcare worker with PCR-confirmed SARS-CoV-2 infection or an uninfected control (not recorded which). This chain links TRBV5-6 with TRBJ2-1; 11 bases align to TRBD2. Written as DNA, the CDR3 is TGTGCCAGCAGCTTTTGGCTGGGGACTAGCGGCTACAATGAGCAGTTCTTC. Translation gives CASSFWLGTSGYNEQFF.